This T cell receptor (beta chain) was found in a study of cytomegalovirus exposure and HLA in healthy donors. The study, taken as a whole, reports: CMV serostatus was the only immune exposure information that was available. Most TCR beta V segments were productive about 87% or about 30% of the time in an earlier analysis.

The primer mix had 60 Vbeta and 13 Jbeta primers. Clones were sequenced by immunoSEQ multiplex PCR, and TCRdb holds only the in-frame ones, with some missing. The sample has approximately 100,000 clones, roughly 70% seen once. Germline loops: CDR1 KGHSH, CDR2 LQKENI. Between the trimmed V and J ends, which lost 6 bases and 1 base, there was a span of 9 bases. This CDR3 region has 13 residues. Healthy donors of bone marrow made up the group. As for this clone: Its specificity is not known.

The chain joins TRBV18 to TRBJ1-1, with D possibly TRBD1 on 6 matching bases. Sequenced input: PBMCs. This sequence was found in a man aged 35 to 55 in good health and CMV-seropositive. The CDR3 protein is CASSTDRNTEAFF. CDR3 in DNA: TGTGCCAGCTCTACGGACAGGAACACTGAAGCTTTCTTT.